Included here is one T cell receptor (beta chain) sequence, with context. Sequencing used immunoSEQ multiplex PCR; TCRdb keeps in-frame clones, though not all of them. The sample includes roughly 300,000 clones, nearly 90% of them seen just once. The sample is drawn from a study of blood T cell repertoires in COVID-19. J gave up 10 bases and V 10 bases, and 14 bases lay outside the gene matches. CDR1 is SNHLY and CDR2 is FYNNEI in the germline V gene. The CDR3 is 14 amino acids. Sequencing input: PBMCs or T cells enriched from blood (not recorded which). V gene TRBV2 combines with J gene TRBJ2-1; 9 nucleotides agree with TRBD2. The receptor's source is a woman younger than 45 who had recovered from COVID-19. CDR3 sequence: CANEAGGSRGEQFF. CDR3 DNA sequence: TGTGCCAACGAAGCGGGGGGTTCCCGCGGGGAGCAGTTCTTC.